This is a list of T cell receptor beta chains from one sample in a study of Ad26.COV2.S vaccination and SARS-CoV-2 variants. Generated by immunoSEQ multiplex PCR, the TCRdb table keeps only in-frame clones and is missing some. This sample yields 250,000 or so clones, of which approximately 90% are seen a single time; roughly 3% belongs to the top ten. The material sequenced was peripheral blood, taken in a trial of Ad26.COV2.S vaccine versus placebo. Receptors were obtained from a person between 18 and 59 years old who received the Ad26.COV2.S COVID-19 vaccine or a placebo. Each CDR3 is given with its conserved first and last residue. A D gene is named only where the DNA matches it firmly. Not all rows give a size; the values are once, few, many and, for expanded clones, a class.

clone_size	v_call	d_call	j_call	cdr3_nt	cdr3_aa
-	TRBV19	TRBD1	TRBJ1-2	TGTGCCAGTAGTATCGGGACAGGGGGCGATGACTATGGCTACACCTTC	CASSIGTGGDDYGYTF
-	TRBV5-1	-	TRBJ2-3	TGCGCCAGCAGCTTGGACTCTCCTCGAGATACGCAGTATTTT	CASSLDSPRDTQYF
-	TRBV30	TRBD1	TRBJ2-2	TGTGCCTGGAGTGAAACAGGGGTCGGGGAGCTGTTTTTT	CAWSETGVGELFF
-	TRBV5-4	-	TRBJ1-2	TGTGCCAGCAGCTTGGCCTCAAGCTATGGCTACACCTTC	CASSLASSYGYTF
-	TRBV7-3	-	TRBJ2-2	TGTGCCAGCAGCTTAACCCCGAATACCGGGGAGCTGTTTTTT	CASSLTPNTGELFF
-	TRBV3-1/TRBV3-2	TRBD1	TRBJ1-1	TGTGCCAGCAGCCAAGTAGGGGGCGTTGAAGCTTTCTTT	CASSQVGGVEAFF
-	TRBV12-3/TRBV12-4	TRBD1	TRBJ1-2	TGTGCCAGCTGTCCGGGACAGTACTATGGCTACACCTTC	CASCPGQYYGYTF
-	TRBV30	-	TRBJ1-4	TGTGCCTCCCACCCCGACGGAACTAATGAAAAACTGTTTTTT	CASHPDGTNEKLFF
-	TRBV29-1	-	TRBJ1-2	TGCAGCGTTGGGCCAGGGTCCAACTATGGCTACACCTTC	CSVGPGSNYGYTF
-	TRBV6-6	-	TRBJ1-5	TGTGCCAGCAGTCTCGGCGCGTATAGCAATCAGCCCCAGCATTTT	CASSLGAYSNQPQHF
-	TRBV3-1/TRBV3-2	TRBD1	TRBJ1-6	TGTGCCAGCAGTTGGGCAGGGGGGACTAATTCACCCCTCCACTTT	CASSWAGGTNSPLHF
-	TRBV7-9	-	TRBJ2-1	TGTGCCAGCAGCTTTATGGGACCCCTAGGGGATGAGCAGTTCTTC	CASSFMGPLGDEQFF
-	TRBV6-6	-	TRBJ2-2	TGTGCCACCAGGGTCGGGGAGGGGGAGCTGTTTTTT	CATRVGEGELFF
-	TRBV3-1/TRBV3-2	-	TRBJ2-5	TGTGCCAGCAGCCAAGGGACACGGGAGACCCAGTACTTC	CASSQGTRETQYF
-	TRBV6-2/TRBV6-3	-	TRBJ1-2	TGTGCCAGCAGTTTGGCCCTCTACTATGGCTACACCTTC	CASSLALYYGYTF
-	TRBV6-1	TRBD2	TRBJ2-1	TGTGCCAGCAGTGGTGGCGGGAGGCGCAAGTTCAATGAGCAGTTCTTC	CASSGGGRRKFNEQFF
once	TRBV6-2/TRBV6-3	-	TRBJ2-7	TGTGCCAGCAGCCGAGGAGGGGGGACAGCTCCCTACGAGCAGTACTTC	CASSRGGGTAPYEQYF
-	TRBV9	-	TRBJ2-1	TGTGCCAGCAGCGCGGACCAAACCAATGAGCAGTTCTTC	CASSADQTNEQFF
once	TRBV20-1	-	TRBJ1-1	TGCAGTGGGGGGGGGAACACTGAAGCTTTCTTT	CSGGGNTEAFF
-	TRBV27	-	TRBJ1-1	TGTGCCAGCAGTTTTGGGACAAGGAACACTGAAGCTTTCTTT	CASSFGTRNTEAFF
-	TRBV7-2	TRBD2	TRBJ2-1	TGTAATAGCGGGAGCCTGAAAAACAATGAGCAGTTCTTC	CNSGSLKNNEQFF
-	TRBV11-2	-	TRBJ2-1	TGTGCCAGCAGTTCCACTTACAATGAGCAGTTCTTC	CASSSTYNEQFF
-	TRBV11-1	-	TRBJ2-2	TGTGCCAGCAGCTTATTTGGCAAGGACACCGGGGAGCTGTTTTTT	CASSLFGKDTGELFF